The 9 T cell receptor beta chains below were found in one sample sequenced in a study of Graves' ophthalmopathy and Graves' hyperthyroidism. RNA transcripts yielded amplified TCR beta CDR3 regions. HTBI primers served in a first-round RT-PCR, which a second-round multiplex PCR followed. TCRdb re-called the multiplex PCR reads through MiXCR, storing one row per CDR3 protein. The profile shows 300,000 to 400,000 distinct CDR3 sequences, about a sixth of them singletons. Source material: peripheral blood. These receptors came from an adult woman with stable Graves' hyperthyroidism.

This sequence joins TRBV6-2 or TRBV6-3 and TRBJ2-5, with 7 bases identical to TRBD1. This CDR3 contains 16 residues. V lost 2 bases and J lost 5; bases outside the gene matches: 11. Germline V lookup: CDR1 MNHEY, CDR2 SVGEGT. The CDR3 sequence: CASSYDPGQSAETQYF. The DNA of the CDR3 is TGTGCCAGCAGTTACGATCCGGGACAGTCCGCGGAGACCCAGTACTTC.

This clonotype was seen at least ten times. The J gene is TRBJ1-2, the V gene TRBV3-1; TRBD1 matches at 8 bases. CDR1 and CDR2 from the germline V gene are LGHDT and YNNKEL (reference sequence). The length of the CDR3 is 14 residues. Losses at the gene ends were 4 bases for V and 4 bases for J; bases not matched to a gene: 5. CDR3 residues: CASSRGTGTYGYTF. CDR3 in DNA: TGTGCCAGCAGCCGCGGGACAGGCACCTATGGCTACACCTTC.

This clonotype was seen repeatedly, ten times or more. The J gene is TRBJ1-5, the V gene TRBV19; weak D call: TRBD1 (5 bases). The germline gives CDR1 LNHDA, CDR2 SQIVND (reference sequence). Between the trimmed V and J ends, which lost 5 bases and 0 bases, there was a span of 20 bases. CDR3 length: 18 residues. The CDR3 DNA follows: TGTGCCAGTAGTCCTCCCCCAGGGCGGGGATATAGCAATCAGCCCCAGCATTTT. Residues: CASSPPPGRGYSNQPQHF.

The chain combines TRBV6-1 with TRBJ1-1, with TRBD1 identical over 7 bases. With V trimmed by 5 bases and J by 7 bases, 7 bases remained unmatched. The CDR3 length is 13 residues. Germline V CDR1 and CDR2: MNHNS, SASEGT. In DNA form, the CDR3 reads TGTGCCAGCAGTCGGACAGGCGCCGGTGAAGCTTTCTTT. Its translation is CASSRTGAGEAFF.

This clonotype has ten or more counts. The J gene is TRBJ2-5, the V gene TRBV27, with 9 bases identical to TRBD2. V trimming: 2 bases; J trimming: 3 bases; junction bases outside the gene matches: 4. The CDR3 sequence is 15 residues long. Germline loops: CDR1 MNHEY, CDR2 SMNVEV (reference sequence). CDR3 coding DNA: TGTGCCAGCAGTTTAGTAGCGGGAGACAAAGAGACCCAGTACTTC. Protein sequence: CASSLVAGDKETQYF.

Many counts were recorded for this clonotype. The CDR3 bases are TGCGCCAGCAGCTTGGCTCCGGGACGGGACAGCGAAGGCTACACCTTC. As protein: CASSLAPGRDSEGYTF. The chain is built from TRBV5-1 and TRBJ1-2; 7 nucleotides align to TRBD1. V was clipped by 0 bases and J by 8 bases; unmatched bases: 13. CDR3 length equals 16 residues. Germline CDR1 and CDR2: SGHRS and YFSETQ.

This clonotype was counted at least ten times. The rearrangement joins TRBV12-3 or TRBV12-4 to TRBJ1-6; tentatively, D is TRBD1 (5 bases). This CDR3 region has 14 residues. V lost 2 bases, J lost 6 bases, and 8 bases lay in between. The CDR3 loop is CASSLRTFNSPLHF. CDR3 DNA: TGTGCCAGCAGTTTAAGGACATTTAATTCACCCCTCCACTTT.

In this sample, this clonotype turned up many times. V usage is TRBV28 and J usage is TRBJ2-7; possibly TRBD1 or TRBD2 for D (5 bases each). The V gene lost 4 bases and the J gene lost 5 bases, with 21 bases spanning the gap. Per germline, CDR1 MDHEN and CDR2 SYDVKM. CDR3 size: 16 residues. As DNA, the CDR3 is TGTGCCAGCAGTTCAAGCAGTTATCCAGGGAGTAACGAGCAGTACTTC. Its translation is CASSSSSYPGSNEQYF.

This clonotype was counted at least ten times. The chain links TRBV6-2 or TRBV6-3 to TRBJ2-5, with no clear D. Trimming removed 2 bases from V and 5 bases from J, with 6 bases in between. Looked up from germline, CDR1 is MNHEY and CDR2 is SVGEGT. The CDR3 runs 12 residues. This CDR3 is CASSYKLETQYF. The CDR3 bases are TGTGCCAGCAGTTACAAGTTGGAGACCCAGTACTTC.